Listed below are T cell receptor beta chains from one sample, sequenced in a study of graft-versus-host responses after intestinal transplantation. Their antigen targets remain unknown. The data were produced by immunoSEQ multiplex PCR, yet TCRdb's version contains in-frame clones alone and is incomplete. The table has 100,000 to 120,000 clones, 85% to 95% seen once. This sample comprised unstimulated CD8+ T cells sorted from spleen or lymph node cells, obtained before intestinal transplant. Source of these receptors: a human donor who received an intestinal transplant. Each CDR3 is given without its conserved first and last residue.

TRBV4-2 | ASSTGLTYEQY
TRBV7-9 | ASSPPGGLEQY
TRBV29-1 | SVEDLERVGTEAF
TRBV7-3 | ASSLEVGLNTEAF
TRBV7-9 | ASSLPGPNQPQH
TRBV10-2 | ASSVGLAGVGDTQY
TRBV28 | AAGSRAAPYEQY
TRBV10-1 | ASRKGLAAYNEQF
TRBV29-1 | SVEERKTGGSSYNEQF
TRBV7-9 | ASSLVIRVSSEKLF
TRBV7-9 | ASSILYSYEQY
TRBV7-9 | ASSSTPTGEVYEQY
TRBV9 | ASSSGQGAHEQY
TRBV11-2 | ASSLAPSGREGETQY
TRBV7-3 | ASSDDRTGHSWTQY
TRBV30 | AWSVSQLYGYT
TRBV9 | ASSVGYNEQF
TRBV25-1 | ASSVKRGNIQY
TRBV6-1 | ASKTGGTEAF
TRBV7-9 | ASSFTGRESYNEQF
TRBV2 | ASSEEGGGSTEAF